This TCR beta chain was retrieved from a study of T cell responses to AZD1222 COVID-19 vaccine. Trimming took 2 bases from V and 6 from J, leaving 11 bases between them. This CDR3 has 13 residues. Germline V lookup: CDR1 SGHRS, CDR2 YFSETQ. Profiled with immunoSEQ multiplex PCR; TCRdb holds only in-frame clones, not every one. Found here are 200,000 to 300,000 clones, 90% to 95% of them singletons; the top ten hold around 0.58%. This receptor was identified in an adult in good health. Sample: peripheral blood, taken on day 0 of AZD1222 vaccination. V is TRBV5-1 and J is TRBJ1-1, with D perhaps matching TRBD1 (6 bases). Here the CDR3 reads CASSFTGSSEAFF. The DNA for the CDR3 is TGCGCCAGCAGCTTTACAGGGAGCTCTGAAGCTTTCTTT.